This T cell receptor (beta chain) was obtained from a study of T cell changes during pregnancy in multiple sclerosis. The method was immunoSEQ multiplex PCR; TCRdb's version includes in-frame clones alone and lacks a portion of them. The table includes over 100,000 clones, about 94% detected once. This CDR3 has 15 amino acids. Unmatched junction bases numbered 4, after V lost 3 bases and J lost 4 bases. Germline V CDR1 and CDR2: LNHDA, SQIVND (reference sequence). The TCR comes from a female donor with multiple sclerosis, enrolled in a pregnancy study. The sequencing used peripheral blood, collected in the third trimester of pregnancy. V is TRBV19 and J is TRBJ2-2; 8 bases are a match to TRBD1. The DNA for the CDR3 is TGTGCCAGTAGTATTGGGACAGGCCCCACCGGGGAGCTGTTTTTT. It translates to CASSIGTGPTGELFF.